Sequencing of this T cell receptor (beta chain) was carried out in a study of blood T cells in healthy people across ages. A second 7 to 11 cycle PCR used barcoded and J-beta primers. One entry per CDR3 protein results from TCRdb running MiXCR on the 5' RACE reads. The data show around 800,000 distinct CDR3 sequences, less than 80% seen once. CDR3 length equals 13 residues. CDR1 and CDR2 from the germline V gene are SGHTS and YDEGEE. V gave up 3 bases and J gave up 5 bases; unmatched junction bases: 2. The sequenced sample consisted of blood. This receptor was taken from a man aged 25-45 years in good health. The chain joins TRBV5-8 to TRBJ1-5, with 7 positions matching TRBD1. As DNA, the CDR3 is TGTGCCAGCAGCTCAGACAGGGATCAGCCCCAGCATTTT. As protein: CASSSDRDQPQHF.